This TCR beta chain was recovered during a study of cytomegalovirus exposure and HLA in healthy donors. Findings and caveats of the study: Among TCR sequences, most were rare, though some public TCRs appeared in many donors.

Germline trimming cut 9 bases from V and 5 bases from J; bases unmatched to any gene: 5. Germline V gene sequence: CDR1 LNHDA, CDR2 SQIVND (reference sequence). This CDR3 region has 12 residues. 13 Jbeta primers and 60 Vbeta primers were used for the PCR. Repertoires were generated with immunoSEQ multiplex PCR, while TCRdb's copy carries only in-frame clones and drops some. Among 100,000 to 150,000 clones, approximately 80% were seen once, and the ten largest hold less than 3%. Regarding this clone: As yet, its antigen is unknown.

The V and J genes are TRBV19 and TRBJ1-1, with 8 bases lining up with TRBD1. Source material: PBMCs. The clonotype was recovered from a man aged 50-60 years in good health and CMV-seronegative. The CDR3 bases are TGTGCCAGCGGACAGGGTGGGACTGAAGCTTTCTTT. It encodes CASGQGGTEAFF.